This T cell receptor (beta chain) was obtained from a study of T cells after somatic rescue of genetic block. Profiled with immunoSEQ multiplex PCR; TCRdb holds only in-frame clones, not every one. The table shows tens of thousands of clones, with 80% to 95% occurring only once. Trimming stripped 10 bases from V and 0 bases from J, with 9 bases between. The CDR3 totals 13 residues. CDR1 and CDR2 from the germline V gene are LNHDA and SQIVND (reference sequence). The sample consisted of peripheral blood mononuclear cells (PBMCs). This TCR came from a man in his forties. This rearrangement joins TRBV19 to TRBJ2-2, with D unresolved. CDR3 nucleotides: TGTGCCATAAAGTTCGCGAACACCGGGGAGCTGTTTTTT. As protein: CAIKFANTGELFF.